Sequencing of this T cell receptor beta chain was carried out in a study of T-cell reconstitution after alpha-beta-depleted transplantation in children. Points from the study as a whole: The main origin of T-cell counts and diversity one year after transplant was newly produced T cells. Surviving thymic progenitors and recipient T cells were the source of high TCRbeta diversity at day 60 in some patients. Expanded clones from the graft, numbering several hundred, reportedly supplied alpha-beta T cells about two months after transplant.

This clonotype was seen a handful of times. Its target is unknown. Trimming pared 3 bases from V and 5 bases from J, leaving 10 bases between. CDR1 SQVTM and CDR2 ANQGSEA come from the germline V gene. The CDR3 has 12 amino acids. Unique molecular identifiers were incorporated during preparation of the TCRbeta library. TCRdb redid the calling of the PCR reads with MiXCR, one entry per CDR3 protein. The table lists 300,000 or so distinct CDR3 sequences, around 25% of them singletons. The chain joins TRBV29-1 to TRBJ2-5, with D possibly being TRBD1 (5 bases). Specimen: PBMCs, mostly from graft donor cells, collected 180 days after TCRalphabeta/CD19-depleted stem cell transplant. The source of this sequence is a male patient aged 10 to 17 who had a stem cell transplant for acute lymphoblastic leukemia, so the T cells may come from the graft donor. CDR3 residues: CSVDKGWETQYF. The DNA for the CDR3 is TGCAGCGTTGACAAGGGGTGGGAGACCCAGTACTTC.